This record covers a single TCR beta chain. The antigen is undetermined. These data originate in a study of T-cell reconstitution after alpha-beta-depleted transplantation in children. Study-wide results and caveats: At day 60, the high TCRbeta diversity found in some patients originated from recipient T cells and thymic progenitors that had survived. At the one-year point after transplant, T-cell counts and TCRbeta diversity were found to come mostly from T cells that had been newly produced.

The CDR3 spans 16 residues. V was trimmed by 4 bases and J by 0 bases, leaving 12 bases between them. The TCRbeta library incorporated unique molecular identifiers. TCRdb independently ran MiXCR on the PCR reads; one entry per CDR3 protein. The sample contains around 580,000 distinct CDR3 sequences, 25% to 30% of which appear only once. The sequence derives from a boy less than two years old with Wiskott-Aldrich syndrome, due to receive a stem cell transplant. The V call is TRBV12-3 or TRBV12-4, the J call TRBJ2-2; weak D call: TRBD2 (6 bases). The sample here was PBMCs, taken before TCRalphabeta/CD19-depleted stem cell transplant. This chain's CDR3 is CASSSPGRANTGELFF. The CDR3 coding sequence is TGTGCCAGCAGTTCACCCGGGAGAGCGAACACCGGGGAGCTGTTTTTT.